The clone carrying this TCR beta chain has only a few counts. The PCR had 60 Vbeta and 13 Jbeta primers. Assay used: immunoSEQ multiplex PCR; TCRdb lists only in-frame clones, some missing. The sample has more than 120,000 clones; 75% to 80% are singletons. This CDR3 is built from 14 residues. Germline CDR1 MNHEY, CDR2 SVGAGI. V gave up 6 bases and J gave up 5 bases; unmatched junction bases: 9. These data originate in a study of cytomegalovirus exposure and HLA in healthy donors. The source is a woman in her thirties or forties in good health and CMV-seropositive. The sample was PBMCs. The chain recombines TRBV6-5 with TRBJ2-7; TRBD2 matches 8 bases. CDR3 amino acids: CASSAQSGRNEQYF. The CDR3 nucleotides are TGTGCCAGCAGCGCCCAGAGCGGGAGAAACGAGCAGTACTTC.